This T cell receptor (beta chain) appears in the sequencing data of a study of CXCR3-negative and CXCR3-positive naive CD8 T cells. On the study more broadly: Per-library TRB read counts averaged about 1.5 +/- 0.3 million, adding up to around 140 million in total. Findings of the study overall: The TRBV-TRBJ usage of naive CXCR3-negative and CXCR3-positive cells was similar, but that of memory cells differed. The naive subsets expressed comparable surface CD5, and the authors inferred TCR strength from TRB CDR3 properties. Sequencing showed both naive subsets with comparably high diversity, and memory CD8+ cells much lower. Naive cells with CXCR3 showed TRB CDR3s that were more hydrophobic than those in CXCR3-negative naive cells.

Worth noting for this clonotype: Its matching antigen is unknown.

UMI-tagged TRB cDNA libraries were built via 5' RACE. From the 5' RACE reads, TCRdb lists one entry per CDR3 protein and no DNA. The sample table includes 85,000 to 120,000 distinct CDR3 sequences. Germline-derived CDR1 and CDR2 are SEHNR and FQNEAQ (reference sequence). The CDR3 is 13 amino acids. This chain joins TRBV7-9 and TRBJ2-7; checking the TCRdb D call of TRBD2 is not possible without DNA. Sequenced input: naive CXCR3+ CD8+ T cells from blood. Specified subset: CD45RO-CCR7+CD27+CD95- naive CD8+ T cells expressing CXCR3 (TNR3+). This TCR derives from a human donor in good health. Some clones in this sample may be carry-over from other donors' samples. CDR3 protein: CASSNREGIEQYF. The full variable domain, its missing parts supplied by reference TRBV7-9 and TRBJ2-7, is DTGVSQNPRHKITKRGQNVTFRCDPISEHNRLYWYRQTLGQGPEFLTYFQNEAQLEKSRLLSDRFSAERPKGSFSTLEIQRTEQGDSAMYLCASSNREGIEQYFGPGTRLTVT.